This T cell receptor beta chain was retrieved from a study of PD-1 blockade in classical Hodgkin lymphoma. In the study overall: Patients in the cohort were put on intravenous nivolumab, 3 mg/kg every 2 weeks. Study-wide results and limits: Patients newly diagnosed and complete responders had comparable baseline diversity. There was a significant rise in CD4+ TCR diversity by C4D1, with no such rise for CD8+.

This clone has a handful of counts. Antigen: not known. Libraries were prepared by immunoSEQ multiplex PCR; TCRdb keeps only in-frame clonotypes and omits some of them. The repertoire holds over 20,000 clones, approximately 85% seen once, with 13% in the top ten. The V segment lost 2 bases and the J segment 8 bases; nucleotides outside the gene matches: 8. The CDR3 length is 14 residues. Germline lookup yields CDR1 MNHEY and CDR2 SVGAGI. Sample time point: cycle 4 day 1 (C4D1), after six to seven weeks of nivolumab. The patients all showed relapse after autologous stem cell transplantation, while their brentuximab vedotin exposure varied.

The specimen comprised peripheral blood mononuclear cells (PBMCs), sampled before the fourth cycle of nivolumab. V usage is TRBV6-5 and J usage is TRBJ1-2, with 7 bases that match TRBD1. This TCR came from a human donor with classical Hodgkin lymphoma. CDR3 bases: TGTGCCAGCAGTTACAGGGGGCAATTTGGGGGCTACACCTTC. Its protein product is CASSYRGQFGGYTF.